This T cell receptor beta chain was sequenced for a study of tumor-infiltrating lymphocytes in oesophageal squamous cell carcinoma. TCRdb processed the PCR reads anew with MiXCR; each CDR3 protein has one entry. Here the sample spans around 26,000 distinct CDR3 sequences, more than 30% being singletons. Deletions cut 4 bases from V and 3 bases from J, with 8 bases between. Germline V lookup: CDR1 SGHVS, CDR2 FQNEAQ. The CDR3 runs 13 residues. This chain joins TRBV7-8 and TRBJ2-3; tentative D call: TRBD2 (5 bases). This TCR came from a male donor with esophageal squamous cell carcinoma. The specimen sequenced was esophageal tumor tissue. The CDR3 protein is CASSYGDTDTQYF. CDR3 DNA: TGTGCCAGCAGCTACGGGGATACAGATACGCAGTATTTT.